This section outlines one TCR beta chain sequence together with its context. Its antigen is unidentified. The junction differs from germline at one of its ends, possibly a read error. The CDR3 loop spans 16 amino acids. Germline V gene lookup returns CDR1 MNHNY and CDR2 SVGAGI (reference sequence). TCRdb fed the reads into MiXCR, producing one record per CDR3 protein. Here the sample spans hundreds of thousands of distinct CDR3 sequences, 24% being singletons. The data originate from a study of T cell repertoires in cytomegalovirus infection. Looking at the study overall: Based on public TCR beta signatures, there were indications of CMV infection and of a matching HLA type. Overall study findings and caveats: In two of eight donors, the top clonotype was HLA-C-restricted CMV-specific. Totalled public TCR beta family frequency picked out people who carried CMV plus the relevant HLA.

Material: CD8+ T cells from PBMCs. The V call is TRBV6-6, the J call TRBJ1-2, with TRBD1 matching over 10 bases. The TCR comes from a human donor in good health (CMV status not recorded). Some clones in this sample may be carry-over from other donors' samples. CDR3 amino acids: CVSSYSKDRGDYGYTF. The CDR3 bases are TGTGTCAGCAGTTACTCGAAGGACAGGGGGGACTATGGCTACACCTTC.